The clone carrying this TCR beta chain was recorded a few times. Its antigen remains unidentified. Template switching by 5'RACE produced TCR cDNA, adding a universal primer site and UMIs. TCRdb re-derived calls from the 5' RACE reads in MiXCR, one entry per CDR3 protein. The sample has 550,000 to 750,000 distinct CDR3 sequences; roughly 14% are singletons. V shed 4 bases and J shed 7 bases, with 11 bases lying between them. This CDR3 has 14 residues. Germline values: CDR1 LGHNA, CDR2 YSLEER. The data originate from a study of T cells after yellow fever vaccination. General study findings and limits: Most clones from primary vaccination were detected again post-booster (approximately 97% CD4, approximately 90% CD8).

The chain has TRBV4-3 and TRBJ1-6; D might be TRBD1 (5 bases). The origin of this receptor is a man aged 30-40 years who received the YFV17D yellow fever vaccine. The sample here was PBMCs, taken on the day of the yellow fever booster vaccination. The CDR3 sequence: CASSLGVENSPLHF. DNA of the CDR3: TGCGCCAGCAGCCTAGGGGTAGAGAATTCACCCCTCCACTTT.